The next 23 T cell receptor beta chains were all read from a single sample in a study of blood T cell repertoires in COVID-19. The data were produced by immunoSEQ multiplex PCR, yet TCRdb's version contains in-frame clones alone and is incomplete. The sample comprises 200,000 to 300,000 clones, 88% of which are singletons, and roughly 0.8% rests with the top ten. What was sequenced was peripheral blood. The source is a woman aged 30 to 39 with acute or convalescent COVID-19.

This chain connects TRBV30 to TRBJ1-4; TRBD1 agrees at 7 bases. The CDR3 is 15 residues long. The V segment lost 0 bases and the J segment 7 bases; nucleotides outside the gene matches: 8. CDR1 and CDR2 (germline): GTSNPN, SVGIG (reference sequence). CDR3 coding DNA: TGTGCCTGGAGTGTACCCGAGGGGGCTGGTGAAAAACTGTTTTTT. This gives the protein CAWSVPEGAGEKLFF.

The V gene is TRBV3-1 (or the pseudogene TRBV3-2), the J gene TRBJ2-7; tentative D call: TRBD1 (6 bases). The CDR3 runs 14 residues. V was clipped by 4 bases and J by 3 bases, with 13 bases between them. The germline gives CDR1 LGHDT, CDR2 YNNKEL (reference sequence). The CDR3 DNA follows: TGTGCCAGCAGCCCGGGGACACTAATCTACGAGCAGTACTTC. Amino acids: CASSPGTLIYEQYF.

This rearrangement joins TRBV27 to TRBJ1-4; a weak D match, TRBD1 (6 bases). V shed 10 bases and J shed 5 bases, with 20 bases lying between them. CDR1 is MNHEY, CDR2 SMNVEV, per germline (reference sequence). The CDR3 loop spans 15 amino acids. CDR3 in amino acids: CANLKTGGSNEKLFF. The CDR3 region has the DNA TGTGCCAACCTAAAAACGGGGGGCTCCAATGAAAAACTGTTTTTT.

The CDR3 sequence is CASSIRTGGNQETQYF. Here the CDR3 DNA reads TGTGCCAGCAGCATCAGGACTGGGGGGAACCAAGAGACCCAGTACTTC. The chain combines TRBV9 with TRBJ2-5, with a tentative D call TRBD2 (6 bases). The V and J ends lost 4 bases and 0 bases respectively, with 16 bases between them. The CDR3 contains 16 residues. Germline-derived CDR1 and CDR2 are SGDLS and YYNGEE. Full variable domain (remainder filled in from reference TRBV9 and TRBJ2-5): DSGVTQTPKHLITATGQRVTLRCSPRSGDLSVYWYQQSLDQGLQFLIQYYNGEERAKGNILERFSAQQFPDLHSELNLSSLELGDSALYFCASSIRTGGNQETQYFGPGTRLLVL.

This chain joins TRBV30 and TRBJ1-2; no reliable D call. The CDR3 has 13 amino acids. Between the trimmed V and J ends, which lost 1 base and 6 bases, there was a span of 12 bases. Looked up from germline, CDR1 is GTSNPN and CDR2 is SVGIG (reference sequence). The CDR3 DNA is TGTGCCTGGAGTGGGGCCCTTATTCATGGCTACACCTTC. Protein sequence: CAWSGALIHGYTF.

The rearrangement links TRBV4-2 to TRBJ1-5; possible D gene TRBD1, 5 bases. Trimming removed 0 bases from V and 3 bases from J, with 21 bases in between. The CDR3 totals 19 residues. Germline lookup yields CDR1 LGHNA and CDR2 YNFKEQ. The chain's CDR3 is CASSQDLGGGDLLNQPQHF. The CDR3 nucleotides are TGTGCCAGCAGCCAAGATCTGGGGGGAGGGGACCTCCTCAATCAGCCCCAGCATTTT.

This chain links TRBV3-1 (or the pseudogene TRBV3-2) with TRBJ2-5; possibly TRBD2 for D (6 bases). V lost 0 bases, J lost 0 bases, and 8 bases lay in between. The CDR3 has 15 amino acids. The germline V gene encodes CDR1 LGHDT and CDR2 YNNKEL (reference sequence). In nucleotides, the CDR3 is TGTGCCAGCAGCCAAGATTGGGGGGACCAAGAGACCCAGTACTTC. Translated, it gives CASSQDWGDQETQYF.

The V call is TRBV21-1, the J call TRBJ2-7; the table's D call of TRBD2 was not tested on the DNA. TRBV21-1 is tagged as a pseudogene. The CDR3 is 15 residues long. CDR3 sequence: CASSKEAGGINEQYF. The CDR3 DNA reads TGTGCCAGCAGCAAAGAGGCGGGAGGGATAAACGAGCAGTACTTC.

Only one count was recorded for this clone. This chain joins TRBV2 and TRBJ1-1, with 7 bases that match TRBD1. J lost 0 bases, V lost 9 bases, and 4 bases had no gene match. The CDR3 consists of 13 residues. The germline V gene encodes CDR1 SNHLY and CDR2 FYNNEI. In nucleotides, the CDR3 is TGTGCCAGTGACAGGGACATGAACACTGAAGCTTTCTTT. This gives the protein CASDRDMNTEAFF.

J is TRBJ1-1 and V is TRBV10-3; D is unresolved. Looked up from germline, CDR1 is ENHRY and CDR2 is SYGVKD. This CDR3 contains 12 residues. V lost 3 bases and J lost 4, with 6 bases in between. The CDR3 DNA is TGTGCCATCAGTGAAACAAGCACTGAAGCTTTCTTT. As protein: CAISETSTEAFF.

This clone came up once. The V gene is TRBV24-1, the J gene TRBJ2-5; maybe TRBD2 (5 bases). V dropped 7 bases and J dropped 1 base, with 9 bases sitting between them. Germline V gives CDR1 KGHDR, CDR2 SFDVKD. The CDR3 runs 13 residues. The CDR3 protein is CATRSAVQETQYF. The DNA for the CDR3 is TGTGCCACCAGGTCAGCGGTCCAAGAGACCCAGTACTTC.

The chain uses TRBV5-1 and TRBJ2-2; 15 bases agree with TRBD2. V lost 1 base, J lost 6 bases, and 13 bases stayed unmatched. Germline V gives CDR1 SGHRS, CDR2 YFSETQ. This CDR3 spans 20 amino acids. The CDR3 sequence is CASSLYLGLAGGTVSGELFF. The CDR3 nucleotides read TGCGCCAGCAGCTTGTACCTCGGACTAGCGGGAGGGACAGTTTCCGGGGAGCTGTTTTTT.

The gene calls are TRBV5-1 and TRBJ1-4; the D gene is possibly TRBD1 (6 bases). The CDR3 is 16 residues long. Per germline, CDR1 SGHRS and CDR2 YFSETQ. V was trimmed by 0 bases and J by 8 bases, leaving 17 bases between them. The DNA for the CDR3 is TGCGCCAGCAGCTTGGCCCCCATGGGAGGGGGAGAAAAACTGTTTTTT. Amino acids: CASSLAPMGGGEKLFF.

V and J are TRBV5-1 and TRBJ2-7, with 7 bases identical to TRBD2. This CDR3 comprises 18 residues. With 3 bases clipped from V and 3 bases from J, the junction kept 18 bases outside the gene matches. Per the germline V gene, CDR1 is SGHRS and CDR2 is YFSETQ. The CDR3 sequence is CASSSWVAGRPAHYEQYF. In DNA, the CDR3 is TGCGCCAGCAGCTCCTGGGTAGCGGGCAGACCTGCCCACTACGAGCAGTACTTC.

The chain is built from TRBV19 and TRBJ2-5; D might be TRBD1 (6 bases). The CDR3 totals 15 residues. The V end was cut by 4 bases, the J end by 3 bases, with 15 bases between. CDR1 LNHDA and CDR2 SQIVND come from the germline V gene (reference sequence). The CDR3 reads CASSTGARTEETQYF. The CDR3 DNA follows: TGTGCCAGTAGTACCGGGGCCAGGACAGAAGAGACCCAGTACTTC.

This sequence joins TRBV4-3 and TRBJ2-7, with TRBD2 matching 14 bases. The V and J ends lost 5 bases and 4 bases, in that order; junction bases with no gene match: 10. Germline CDR1 is LGHNA and CDR2 is YSLEER. The CDR3 is 17 residues long. The CDR3 region is CASSDSYGTSGSYEQYF. The CDR3 region has the DNA TGCGCCAGCAGCGATTCGTACGGGACTAGCGGGAGTTACGAGCAGTACTTC.

The chain has TRBV9 and TRBJ1-3, with 9 bases aligning to TRBD1. This CDR3 has 15 residues. The ends lost 1 base at V and 3 bases at J; junction bases unmatched: 2. CDR1 is SGDLS and CDR2 is YYNGEE in the germline V gene. CDR3 amino acids: CASSVRTGDGNTIYF. The DNA for the CDR3 is TGTGCCAGCAGCGTAAGGACAGGGGATGGAAACACCATATATTTT.

The chain joins TRBV9 to TRBJ2-2; 8 nucleotides match TRBD2. The germline V gene has CDR1 SGDLS and CDR2 YYNGEE. The ends lost 2 bases at V and 1 base at J; junction bases unmatched: 13. The CDR3 is 19 amino acids. CDR3 nucleotide sequence: TGTGCCAGCAGCGTTTCACACGTGTCGGGAGGGGGGAACACCGGGGAGCTGTTTTTT. Translation: CASSVSHVSGGGNTGELFF.

This clone was seen once. The rearrangement joins TRBV5-4 to TRBJ2-7, with TRBD1 matching over 9 bases. After removal of 4 bases from V and 3 bases from J, the junction contained 8 bases not matched to a gene. The germline gives CDR1 SGHNT, CDR2 YYREEE (reference sequence). This CDR3 contains 15 residues. CDR3: CASSLGQGTLYEQYF. The CDR3 nucleotides read TGTGCCAGCAGCCTGGGACAGGGCACCCTCTACGAGCAGTACTTC.

The chain carries TRBV3-1 (or the pseudogene TRBV3-2) and TRBJ2-1; weak D call: TRBD1 (5 bases). V was shortened by 8 bases and J by 3 bases, with 11 bases between the two germline ends. The germline V gene encodes CDR1 LGHDT and CDR2 YNNKEL (reference sequence). The CDR3 totals 13 residues. CDR3 DNA sequence: TGTGCCAGCCAGGGCAAGCACTACAATGAGCAGTTCTTC. Translated, it gives CASQGKHYNEQFF.

In the case of this clone: This CDR3 is missing its conserved last phenylalanine or tryptophan, likely due to a read error. No DNA is shown, since the ends of the CDR3 on it are uncertain; the CDR3 is the one TCRdb lists. The chain recombines TRBV6-5 with TRBJ1-1; the DNA was not used to check the table's D call, TRBD1. Germline-derived CDR1 and CDR2 are MNHEY and SVGAGI. The CDR3 has 13 amino acids, counting both end residues. The CDR3 spells CASSQDWQGNTVV.

The chain recombines TRBV19 with TRBJ2-7; 11 positions match TRBD2. V lost 3 bases to trimming and J lost 8 bases; unmatched junction nucleotides: 9. Germline V lookup: CDR1 LNHDA, CDR2 SQIVND (reference sequence). This CDR3 contains 15 residues. This chain's CDR3 is CASSIQSSGRSQQYF. CDR3 nucleotide sequence: TGTGCCAGTAGTATCCAATCTAGCGGGAGGTCCCAGCAGTACTTC.

The CDR3 DNA is TGTGCCAGCATCCTGACTAGCGGGGGTGCCCAGTTCTTC. Translation gives CASILTSGGAQFF. The rearrangement links TRBV12-3 or TRBV12-4 to TRBJ2-1, with TRBD2 matching over 12 bases. The V and J ends lost 7 bases and 13 bases, in that order; junction bases with no gene match: 8. There are 13 residues in the CDR3.